These 14 T cell receptor beta chains share one sample of origin, sequenced in a study of Ad26.COV2.S vaccination and SARS-CoV-2 variants. The treatment here: 19 received Ad26.COV2.S at low or high dose, single or two shots; a few received placebo; per-sample allocation not given. Collection of the samples took place on day 63 after the first injection of vaccine or placebo. Some clones are missing from TCRdb's copy, which holds only in-frame ones; the method was immunoSEQ multiplex PCR. The table shows 350,000 to 450,000 clones, with 89% occurring only once. This material consisted of peripheral blood, taken in a trial of Ad26.COV2.S vaccine versus placebo. The source of these receptors is a person between 18 and 59 years old who received the Ad26.COV2.S COVID-19 vaccine or a placebo.

The chain links TRBV19 to TRBJ2-5, with 8 nucleotides matching TRBD1. The CDR3 runs to 15 residues. Germline lookup yields CDR1 LNHDA and CDR2 SQIVND (reference sequence). V shed 1 base and J 5 bases; nucleotides not matched to a gene: 6. CDR3 in amino acids: CASSIVDRGLETQYF. The CDR3 coding sequence is TGTGCCAGTAGTATAGTTGACAGGGGATTGGAGACCCAGTACTTC.

The rearrangement uses TRBV18 and TRBJ1-2, with TRBD1 matching 9 bases. V was clipped by 5 bases and J by 0 bases; unmatched bases: 7. Germline V CDR1 and CDR2: KGHSH, LQKENI. CDR3 length: 16 amino acids. The CDR3 is CASSTGTGRANYGYTF. The CDR3 nucleotides are TGTGCCAGCTCAACTGGGACAGGGAGGGCTAACTATGGCTACACCTTC.

The chain carries TRBV18 and TRBJ1-6; D is perhaps TRBD1 (5 bases). Germline values: CDR1 KGHSH, CDR2 LQKENI. The CDR3 contains 16 residues. V lost 3 bases, J lost 10 bases, and 19 bases lay in between. In DNA, the CDR3 is TGTGCCAGCTCACCCCGGGGGACTGGGGTAAAATCACCCCTCCACTTT. Its translation is CASSPRGTGVKSPLHF.

This clone was picked up a small number of times. This sequence joins TRBV24-1 and TRBJ2-1; D is perhaps TRBD2 (5 bases). Trimming pared 2 bases from V and 10 bases from J, leaving 14 bases between. Per germline, CDR1 KGHDR and CDR2 SFDVKD. CDR3 length: 14 amino acids. CDR3 protein: CATSDWFGSGEQFF. As DNA, the CDR3 is TGTGCCACCAGTGATTGGTTTGGGTCGGGAGAGCAGTTCTTC.

This chain links TRBV2 with TRBJ2-7, with 11 bases aligning to TRBD2. Germline V gene sequence: CDR1 SNHLY, CDR2 FYNNEI. Trimming cost V 3 bases and J 1 base; bases outside gene matches: 2. The CDR3 extends over 15 amino acids. The CDR3 sequence: CASSEGTSGSYEQYF. The CDR3 DNA is TGTGCCAGCAGTGAGGGGACTAGCGGTTCCTACGAGCAGTACTTC.

V is TRBV28 and J is TRBJ1-6; possibly TRBD1 for D (5 bases). V lost 10 bases, J lost 10 bases, and 20 bases lay in between. The CDR3 contains 14 residues. Germline assignment: CDR1 MDHEN and CDR2 SYDVKM. The CDR3 reads CATDPGRTLSPLHF. The CDR3 DNA follows: TGTGCCACCGACCCGGGACGGACCTTATCACCCCTCCACTTT.

The count of this clone is one. The V and J genes are TRBV7-3 and TRBJ2-1; D tentatively fits TRBD1 or TRBD2 (5 bases each). The length of the CDR3 is 15 residues. The germline V and J ends were trimmed by 5 bases and 4 bases, with 15 bases remaining between them. Germline V gives CDR1 SGHTA, CDR2 FQGTGA. CDR3 in amino acids: CASSRGRVGYNEQFF. The CDR3 region has the DNA TGTGCCAGCAGCCGGGGCAGAGTAGGATACAATGAGCAGTTCTTC.

The chain recombines TRBV6-1 with TRBJ2-5, with 12 bases identical to TRBD2. V dropped 3 bases and J dropped 5; count of bases not matched to a gene: 13. CDR1 and CDR2 (germline): MNHNS, SASEGT. The CDR3 spans 18 residues. This CDR3 reads CASSDASGRASTPETQYF. The CDR3 DNA sequence: TGTGCCAGCAGTGACGCTAGCGGGAGGGCTTCGACGCCGGAGACCCAGTACTTC.

The chain recombines TRBV10-3 with TRBJ2-6; TRBD1 is a possible D gene (5 bases). The length of the CDR3 is 15 residues. Trimming took 3 bases from V and 0 from J, leaving 6 bases between them. Germline V lookup: CDR1 ENHRY, CDR2 SYGVKD. CDR3 protein: CAISEGVSGANVLTF. The CDR3 DNA follows: TGTGCCATCAGTGAAGGGGTCTCTGGGGCCAACGTCCTGACTTTC.

This chain connects TRBV5-6 to TRBJ2-5, with D unresolved. Trimming took off 0 bases at V and 4 bases at J, with 7 bases between the two ends. The CDR3 is 13 residues long. Germline CDR1 is SGHDT and CDR2 is YYEEEE. The CDR3: CASSLGQRETQYF. CDR3 nucleotides: TGTGCCAGCAGCTTGGGGCAGAGAGAGACCCAGTACTTC. Combining the CDR3 with reference TRBV5-6 and TRBJ2-5 gives the whole variable domain DAGVTQSPTHLIKTRGQQVTLRCSPKSGHDTVSWYQQALGQGPQFIFQYYEEEERQRGNFPDRFSGHQFPNYSSELNVNALLLGDSALYLCASSLGQRETQYFGPGTRLLVL.

The gene calls are TRBV15 and TRBJ2-7; D possibly uses TRBD1 or TRBD2 (5 bases each). The CDR3 is made up of 13 amino acids. V shed 0 bases and J shed 4 bases, with 7 bases lying between them. Germline CDR1 and CDR2: LNHNV and YYDKDF (reference sequence). The CDR3 bases are TGTGCCACCAGCAGAGACGAGGGGTACGAGCAGTACTTC. It codes for CATSRDEGYEQYF.

This clone occurred a few times. V gene TRBV14 combines with J gene TRBJ1-4; tentatively, D is TRBD1 (5 bases). Germline assignment: CDR1 SGHDN and CDR2 FVKESK. Trimming stripped 4 bases from V and 11 bases from J, with 11 bases between. This CDR3 region has 12 residues. DNA of the CDR3: TGTGCCAGCAGCCGGACACAAGGGAAACTGTTTTTT. Its protein is CASSRTQGKLFF.

The rearrangement uses TRBV4-1 and TRBJ2-1; 10 positions match TRBD1. The CDR3 consists of 15 residues. Germline lookup yields CDR1 MGHRA and CDR2 YSYEKL. With 3 bases clipped from V and 4 bases from J, the junction kept 3 bases outside the gene matches. The CDR3 nucleotides read TGCGCCAGCAGCCAGGGACAGGGGCGATACAATGAGCAGTTCTTC. As protein: CASSQGQGRYNEQFF.

This clone was picked up a small number of times. CDR3 DNA sequence: TGCGCCAGCAGCCGCAGGGGTCCCTCCTACGAGCAGTACTTC. Encoded protein: CASSRRGPSYEQYF. The rearrangement joins TRBV4-1 to TRBJ2-7, with a tentative D call TRBD1 (6 bases). Between the trimmed V and J ends, which lost 4 bases and 0 bases, there was a span of 10 bases. The CDR3 spans 14 residues. Germline CDR1 MGHRA, CDR2 YSYEKL.